The 7 T cell receptor beta chains reported below all come from one sample, sequenced in a study of blood T cell repertoires in COVID-19. The data were produced by immunoSEQ multiplex PCR, yet TCRdb's version contains in-frame clones alone and is incomplete. The sample records around 120,000 clones, 90% being singletons. Sequencing was performed on peripheral blood. All receptors derive from a woman between 55 and 75 years old with COVID-19, enrolled during active disease.

In this sample, this clone turned up once. The CDR3 protein is CASSPRPVRPQHF. CDR3 bases: TGCGCCAGCAGCCCGCGGCCGGTCAGGCCCCAGCATTTT. The V gene is TRBV5-1, the J gene TRBJ1-5; D unresolved. Per germline, CDR1 SGHRS and CDR2 YFSETQ. The CDR3 runs to 13 residues. Trimming removed 4 bases from V and 9 bases from J, with 14 bases in between.

This clone was seen just once. The V gene is TRBV9, the J gene TRBJ1-1; TRBD1 matches at 9 bases. The V gene's germline CDR1 is SGDLS and CDR2 YYNGEE. CDR3 length: 15 residues. V was clipped by 4 bases and J by 0 bases; unmatched bases: 4. CDR3 sequence: CASSSDRGVNTEAFF. For the CDR3, the DNA is TGTGCCAGCAGCTCAGACAGGGGGGTGAACACTGAAGCTTTCTTT.

The chain joins TRBV7-8 to TRBJ2-2, with 12 bases aligning to TRBD1. The CDR3 runs to 15 residues. Germline loops: CDR1 SGHVS, CDR2 FQNEAQ. The trim removed 3 bases at V and 5 bases at J, leaving 1 base unmatched. Here the CDR3 DNA reads TGTGCCAGCAGCTTGGGACAGGGGGCGACCGGGGAGCTGTTTTTT. Translation gives CASSLGQGATGELFF. Full variable domain (missing parts from reference TRBV7-8 and TRBJ2-2): GAGVSQSPRYKVAKRGQDVALRCDPISGHVSLFWYQQALGQGPEFLTYFQNEAQLDKSGLPSDRFFAERPEGSVSTLKIQRTQQEDSAVYLCASSLGQGATGELFFGEGSRLTVL.

V gene TRBV9 combines with J gene TRBJ2-3; 7 positions match TRBD1. This CDR3 has 14 residues. Germline-derived CDR1 and CDR2 are SGDLS and YYNGEE. The V gene end was trimmed by 5 bases and the J gene end by 2 bases; junction bases not matched to a gene: 5. CDR3 region: CASSATGFTDTQYF. The CDR3 nucleotides are TGTGCCAGCAGTGCGACAGGGTTCACAGATACGCAGTATTTT.

V and J are TRBV4-1 and TRBJ1-4, with D maybe TRBD1 (5 bases). V was clipped by 5 bases and J by 5 bases, with 12 bases between them. CDR1 MGHRA and CDR2 YSYEKL come from the germline V gene. The CDR3 has 14 amino acids. CDR3 amino acids: CASSGGVQNEKLFF. The CDR3 DNA reads as TGCGCCAGCAGCGGAGGGGTCCAAAATGAAAAACTGTTTTTT.

The V and J genes are TRBV3-1 (or the pseudogene TRBV3-2) and TRBJ2-7; D unclear. The V gene lost 0 bases and the J gene lost 6 bases, with 9 bases spanning the gap. The CDR3 totals 13 residues. Germline values: CDR1 LGHDT, CDR2 YNNKEL (reference sequence). CDR3 in amino acids: CASSQDLRSEQYF. For the CDR3, the DNA is TGTGCCAGCAGCCAAGACCTAAGGAGCGAGCAGTACTTC.

The chain recombines TRBV6-5 with TRBJ2-5; perhaps TRBD1 as D (5 bases). The germline V and J ends were trimmed by 6 bases and 1 base, with 12 bases remaining between them. The CDR3 consists of 14 residues. CDR1 and CDR2 (germline): MNHEY, SVGAGI. The CDR3 here is CASRDTGVQETQYF. As DNA, the CDR3 is TGTGCCAGCAGGGACACTGGGGTCCAAGAGACCCAGTACTTC.